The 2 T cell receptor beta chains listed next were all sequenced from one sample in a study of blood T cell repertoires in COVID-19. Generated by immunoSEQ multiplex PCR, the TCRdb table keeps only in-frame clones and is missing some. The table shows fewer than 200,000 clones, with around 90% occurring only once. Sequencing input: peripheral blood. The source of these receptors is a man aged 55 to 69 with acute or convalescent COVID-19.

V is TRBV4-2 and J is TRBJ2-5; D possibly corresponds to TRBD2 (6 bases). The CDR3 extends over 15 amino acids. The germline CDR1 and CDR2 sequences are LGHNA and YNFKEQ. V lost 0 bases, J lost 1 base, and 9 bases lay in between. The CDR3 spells CASSQEGGVQETQYF. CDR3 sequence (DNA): TGTGCCAGCAGCCAAGAAGGAGGGGTCCAAGAGACCCAGTACTTC.

This chain's CDR3 is CASSQGTSGITDTQYF. Written as DNA, the CDR3 is TGTGCCAGCAGCCAAGGGACTAGCGGAATCACAGATACGCAGTATTTT. The chain has TRBV4-2 and TRBJ2-3; 10 nucleotides agree with TRBD2. The germline V gene encodes CDR1 LGHNA and CDR2 YNFKEQ. The CDR3 runs to 16 residues. The V gene end was trimmed by 1 base and the J gene end by 2 bases; junction bases not matched to a gene: 3.